This T cell receptor beta chain stems from a study of T cell responses to AZD1222 COVID-19 vaccine. The overall study: Second-dose groups at about 4 or about 12 weeks were pooled.

A note on this clone: Its antigen is unidentified.

Study outcomes and limitations: Spike was spanned by vaccine-associated CD4 TCRs, with dominance at 160-218 and 743-854. There were mostly white British donors and more females than males, and clonal diversity was possibly underestimated. Close to half of spike-specific TCRs reportedly recognize unmutated variant regions.

Here immunoSEQ multiplex PCR was the method, and the copy in TCRdb shows in-frame clones only, minus some. The table records over 90,000 clones, approximately 89% of them present only once. The specimen comprised peripheral blood, sampled on day 0 of AZD1222 vaccination. This receptor was identified in an adult in good health.

CDR3 in amino acids: CASSDPRNYPEKLFF. The CDR3 coding sequence is TGTGCCAGCAGTGATCCCAGAAATTATCCTGAAAAACTGTTTTTT. This chain uses TRBV6-1 with TRBJ1-4; D unclear. V shed 3 bases and J shed 7 bases, with 15 bases lying between them. This CDR3 region has 15 residues. The germline gives CDR1 MNHNS, CDR2 SASEGT.